What follows is one TCR beta chain and its context. The antigen remains undetermined. Likely a read error: the CDR3 ends without its conserved phenylalanine or tryptophan. This entry is derived from a study of CD8+CD57+ T cells in acquired aplastic anemia. Whole-study context: DNA per sorted CD4+ or CD8+ sample ranged about 0.18 to 30 ug, averaging approximately 3.3 ug. Healthy donor CD4+ samples were sequenced to a depth that averaged roughly 10 million reads. Study outcomes and limitations: About 30 was the count of CD8+ CDR3 sequences that patients shared with controls. Statistical testing detected no significant gap in CD8+ Simpson's diversity between patients and controls.

The study profiled TCR beta VDJ and CDR3 using genomic DNA as template. TCRdb processed the reads anew with MiXCR; each CDR3 protein has one entry. The sample has approximately 200,000 distinct CDR3 sequences, around 60% seen once. This CDR3 has 13 amino acids. Trimming pared 0 bases from V and 9 bases from J, leaving 7 bases between. Germline values: CDR1 SGDLS, CDR2 YYNGEE. The material sequenced was sorted CD4+, CD8+, or CD8+CD57+ T cells (not recorded which) from PBMCs. The chain is built from TRBV9 and TRBJ1-6, with no clear D. The sequence came from a human donor in good health. The CDR3 coding sequence is TGTGCCAGCAGCGTAGAAGGTCGTTCACCCCTCCACTAT. This gives the protein CASSVEGRSPLHY.